Sequencing of this TCR beta chain was carried out in a study of CD8 T cells in Susac syndrome. From blood CD8+ and CD4+ T cells, TCR beta sequences were generated. Stable or active relapsing-remitting multiple sclerosis, untreated and meeting revised McDonald criteria, defined the controls. TEMRA cells underwent FACS enrichment and CD8+ and CD4+ T cells underwent negative isolation. With random hexamers, reverse transcription was performed on about 0.5 to 1 ug of RNA. The TCR beta CDR3 was amplified by immunoSEQ multiplex PCR across 54 Vbeta, 13 Jbeta. In TCRdb, the immunoSEQ multiplex PCR reads were re-called with MiXCR into one record per CDR3 protein. The table includes more than 90,000 distinct CDR3 sequences, 90% to 95% detected once. CDR3 length equals 15 residues. V was trimmed by 3 bases and J by 1 base, leaving 7 bases between them.

V usage is TRBV12-3 or TRBV12-4 and J usage is TRBJ1-6; unclear D gene. Sample: CD4+ T cells from PBMCs. The sequence was collected from a human donor with multiple sclerosis. The CDR3, as DNA: TGTGCCAGCAGTTTTATGATATCCTATAATTCACCCCTCCACTTT. Its protein product is CASSFMISYNSPLHF.